A selection of T cell receptor beta chains follows, all from one sample in a study of tumor-infiltrating lymphocytes in primary liver carcinoma. In TCRdb, the multiplex PCR reads were re-called with MiXCR into one record per CDR3 protein. The sample lists a few hundred thousand distinct CDR3 sequences; 50% to 60% were seen once. The sample taken for sequencing was peripheral blood. The receptors come from a woman in her twenties or thirties with primary liver carcinoma and hepatitis B virus infection. CDR3s include the opening cysteine and the closing phenylalanine or tryptophan. D genes are given only for firm matches. Size tells how often a clone was seen (once, few, many) or the class of an expanded clone, and some rows leave it out.

TRBJ2-7 TRBD2 TRBV5-5 NA CASSPRGGLSYEQYF TGTGCCAGCAGCCCCCGCGGGGGGCTCTCCTACGAGCAGTACTTC
TRBJ1-1 NA TRBV12-3/TRBV12-4 few CASSLGANTEAFF TGTGCCAGCAGTCTAGGGGCCAACACTGAAGCTTTCTTT
TRBJ2-7 NA TRBV7-9 few CASSPGAPLEQYF TGTGCCAGCAGCCCCGGAGCCCCCCTCGAGCAGTACTTC
TRBJ1-2 NA TRBV6-5 few CASSPTENYGYTF TGTGCCAGCAGCCCGACAGAAAACTATGGCTACACCTTC
TRBJ2-3 TRBD2 TRBV12-3/TRBV12-4 NA CASASLRRGTTDTQYF TGTGCCAGCGCCTCACTAAGGCGGGGGACCACAGATACGCAGTATTTT
TRBJ1-2 NA TRBV29-1 few CSVLISRAANYGYTF TGCAGCGTTCTGATTAGCAGGGCAGCTAACTATGGCTACACCTTC
TRBJ1-3 NA TRBV9 NA CTSSGMILGSGNTIYF TGTACCAGCAGCGGGATGATCCTCGGCTCTGGAAACACCATATATTTT
TRBJ2-7 TRBD1 TRBV29-1 NA CSVAGTANSYEQYF TGCAGCGTTGCGGGGACAGCGAACTCCTACGAGCAGTACTTC
TRBJ1-6 TRBD1 TRBV5-6 few CASSTDRGRYDSPLHF TGTGCCAGCAGCACTGACAGGGGCCGATACGATTCACCCCTCCACTTT
TRBJ2-7 NA TRBV11-2 NA CTSSLEVRHEQYF TGTACCAGCAGCTTAGAGGTGCGCCACGAGCAGTACTTC
TRBJ2-3 NA TRBV7-6 NA CASSHKESDTQYF TGTGCCAGCAGCCACAAGGAAAGTGATACGCAGTATTTT
TRBJ1-1 NA TRBV12-3/TRBV12-4 many CASSSQVGTEAFF TGTGCCAGCAGTAGCCAGGTTGGCACTGAAGCTTTCTTT
TRBJ2-3 TRBD2 TRBV12-3/TRBV12-4 once CAGSGVAGGKTGTQYF TGTGCCGGCAGTGGGGTAGCGGGAGGCAAGACAGGTACGCAGTATTTT
TRBJ2-2 NA TRBV6-5 NA CARSDPGRAHGELFF TGTGCCAGAAGTGACCCTGGACGGGCTCACGGGGAGCTGTTTTTT
TRBJ2-2 NA TRBV30 NA CAWSANLNTVELFF TGTGCCTGGAGTGCAAACCTCAACACCGTGGAGCTGTTTTTT
TRBJ2-3 NA TRBV5-1 NA CASSRGQGAKTDTQYF TGCGCCAGCAGCCGGGGACAAGGAGCAAAAACAGATACGCAGTATTTT
TRBJ1-5 TRBD1 TRBV5-6 few CASSLGGPTGRSQPQHF TGTGCCAGCAGCTTGGGGGGACCGACAGGGAGGAGTCAGCCCCAGCATTTT
TRBJ2-4 NA TRBV4-1 NA CASSQVPGLAKNIQYF TGCGCCAGCAGCCAAGTCCCGGGCCTGGCCAAAAACATTCAGTACTTC
TRBJ1-2 NA TRBV6-6 NA CAGSYAAGDIYGYTF TGTGCCGGTAGTTACGCGGCAGGGGATATCTATGGCTACACCTTT
TRBJ2-7 TRBD1 TRBV2 NA CASSESGTGMREQYF TGTGCCAGCAGTGAATCTGGGACAGGGATGAGGGAGCAGTACTTC
TRBJ2-1 TRBD2 TRBV29-1 few CSVVIGLATEQFF TGCAGCGTTGTTATCGGACTAGCTACTGAGCAGTTCTTC
TRBJ2-5 NA TRBV11-2 once CANSGSFRETQYF TGTGCCAACAGCGGGTCTTTCCGAGAGACCCAGTACTTC
TRBJ2-2 NA TRBV14 NA CASSLQGPPGELFF TGTGCCAGCAGCCTACAAGGGCCTCCGGGGGAGCTGTTTTTT
TRBJ2-3 TRBD1 TRBV7-8 few CASSPGQGRVASRDTQYF TGTGCCAGCAGCCCTGGACAGGGGAGGGTGGCTAGTAGGGATACGCAGTATTTT
TRBJ2-3 TRBD1 TRBV28 NA CASSLYSPRQGVITDTQYF TGTGCCAGCAGTTTATATTCCCCCCGACAGGGCGTTATCACAGATACGCAGTATTTT
TRBJ1-6 NA TRBV6-2/TRBV6-3 NA CASRPTGPGWNTPLHF TGTGCCAGCAGACCGACTGGACCCGGGTGGAATACACCCCTCCACTTT
TRBJ1-2 NA TRBV29-1 many CSVDHGGDHGYTF TGCAGCGTTGACCACGGGGGAGATCATGGCTACACCTTC
TRBJ2-3 TRBD2 TRBV10-3 NA CAISNSSGALYF TGTGCCATCAGCAACTCTAGCGGGGCTTTGTATTTT
TRBJ2-7 NA TRBV7-9 NA CASSLALAKTNEQYF TGTGCCAGCAGCTTAGCCCTGGCTAAGACAAACGAGCAGTACTTC
TRBJ1-6 NA TRBV28 NA CASAVGGFSPLHF TGTGCCAGCGCAGTGGGAGGTTTTTCACCCCTCCACTTT
TRBJ1-1 NA TRBV4-3 many CASSQDTYSEAFF TGCGCCAGCAGCCAAGATACATACAGTGAAGCTTTCTTT
TRBJ2-2 TRBD2 TRBV6-2/TRBV6-3 NA CASCGTRGAGELFF TGTGCCAGCTGTGGGACCCGGGGGGCCGGGGAGCTGTTTTTT
TRBJ2-1 TRBD2 TRBV6-5 many CASMRGSGSNEQFF TGTGCCAGCATGAGGGGTAGCGGGAGCAATGAGCAGTTCTTC
TRBJ2-1 NA TRBV12-3/TRBV12-4 NA CASSLALVGLDEQFF TGTGCCAGCAGTTTAGCGCTCGTGGGGCTGGATGAGCAGTTCTTC
TRBJ1-6 TRBD1 TRBV6-5 NA CTSRGTVLSSPLHF TGTACCAGCAGGGGGACAGTTCTCTCCTCGCCCCTCCACTTT
TRBJ2-7 TRBD1 TRBV13 NA CASSLSRGPDEQYF TGTGCCAGCAGCTTAAGCAGGGGGCCAGACGAGCAGTACTTC
TRBJ1-4 NA TRBV12-3/TRBV12-4 NA CASSSGALDEKLFF TGTGCCAGTAGTTCCGGGGCACTTGATGAAAAACTGTTTTTT
TRBJ1-2 NA TRBV6-1 NA CASQGSKYGYTF TGTGCCAGTCAGGGGTCTAAGTATGGCTACACCTTC
TRBJ1-5 NA TRBV7-9 few CASSSGVGNQPQHF TGTGCCAGCAGCTCAGGGGTAGGCAATCAGCCCCAGCATTTT
TRBJ2-7 NA TRBV7-8 NA CASSEGGSTKRQYF TGTGCCAGCAGCGAGGGTGGGAGCACGAAAAGGCAGTACTTC
TRBJ2-2 NA TRBV12-3/TRBV12-4 NA CASIPGAYDTGVLFF TGTGCCAGCATCCCGGGAGCTTATGACACCGGGGTGCTGTTTTTT
TRBJ2-5 NA TRBV7-9 NA CVSSPEGASRLETQYF TGTGTCAGCAGTCCGGAGGGGGCGAGTAGGTTGGAGACCCAGTACTTC
TRBJ2-7 NA TRBV12-3/TRBV12-4 NA CASSSVAPSLSKPYF TGTGCCAGCAGTTCAGTGGCGCCATCCTTAAGTAAGCCGTACTTC
TRBJ1-6 NA TRBV11-2 few CASSLGDDGYNSPLHF TGTGCCAGCAGCTTAGGGGACGACGGTTATAATTCACCCCTCCACTTT
TRBJ2-3 NA TRBV5-1 NA CASGAPSTDTQYF TGCGCCAGCGGGGCTCCTAGCACAGATACGCAGTATTTT
TRBJ2-2 TRBD1 TRBV6-5 many CASRTGTGELFF TGTGCCAGCAGGACAGGGACCGGGGAGCTGTTTTTT
TRBJ2-2 TRBD2 TRBV7-9 NA CASSSGLAKGTGELFF TGTGCCAGCAGCTCCGGACTAGCCAAGGGGACCGGGGAGCTGTTTTTT
TRBJ2-5 TRBD2 TRBV29-1 many CSVGRGSRQETQYF TGCAGCGTTGGTCGCGGGAGCCGACAAGAGACCCAGTACTTC
TRBJ2-2 NA TRBV12-3/TRBV12-4 NA CGGRGRDTNTGELFF TGTGGCGGCCGGGGGCGGGACACGAACACCGGGGAGCTGTTTTTT
TRBJ1-5 NA TRBV6-6 many CASSRQDQPQHF TGTGCCAGCAGTCGACAGGATCAGCCCCAGCATTTT